The 26 T cell receptor beta chains given below trace back to one sample, sequenced in a study of post-analysis software for immune sequencing data. Study-level results: About five TRBV segments occurring more often in patients than controls included TRBV5-6, TRBV5-1 and TRBV20-1.

The TCR beta cDNA libraries carried unique molecular identifiers. TCRdb redid the calling of the PCR reads with MiXCR, one entry per CDR3 protein. The sample yields about 380,000 distinct CDR3 sequences, around a third seen once. The antigens these receptors bind are not known. The sequencing input was blood. These receptors all come from a girl aged 5-17 years with multiple sclerosis.

The chain couples TRBV11-2 to TRBJ2-1; perhaps TRBD2 as D (6 bases). There are 15 residues in the CDR3. Looked up from germline, CDR1 is SGHAT and CDR2 is FQNNGV. Trimming removed 2 bases from V and 15 bases from J, with 23 bases in between. This CDR3 reads CASSLRWGERGGVFF. CDR3 coding DNA: TGTGCCAGCAGCTTAAGATGGGGTGAAAGGGGCGGGGTGTTCTTC.

This clonotype was observed a handful of times. The genes are TRBV15 and TRBJ2-5, with 13 bases matching TRBD2. Trimming took 0 bases from V and 5 from J; bases not matched to a gene: 12. Germline CDR1 reads LNHNV; CDR2 reads YYDKDF (reference sequence). The CDR3 contains 19 residues. The CDR3 loop reads CATSREKVGGLAGQETQYF. The CDR3 DNA reads as TGTGCCACCAGCAGAGAAAAGGTCGGGGGACTAGCGGGGCAGGAGACCCAGTACTTC.

In this sample, this clonotype turned up a few times. This clone may be a read error of a much larger clone one base away. The chain has TRBV6-6 and TRBJ1-2; D might be TRBD1 (5 bases). Trimming took off 6 bases at V and 0 bases at J, with 8 bases between the two ends. There are 13 residues in the CDR3. Per the germline V gene, CDR1 is MNHNY and CDR2 is SVGAGI (reference sequence). This CDR3 reads CASSEQANYGYTF. Written as DNA, the CDR3 is TGTGCCAGCAGCGAACAGGCTAACTATGGCTACACCTTC.

The chain recombines TRBV5-1 with TRBJ2-1; 8 nucleotides align to TRBD1. The ends lost 4 bases at V and 5 bases at J; junction bases unmatched: 8. CDR3 length: 15 amino acids. Germline V CDR1 and CDR2: SGHRS, YFSETQ. The CDR3 nucleotides read TGCGCCAGCAGCCGGATGGGACAGGTTAACAATGAGCAGTTCTTC. It translates to CASSRMGQVNNEQFF. Looking up the rest from reference TRBV5-1 and TRBJ2-1 gives the full variable domain: KAGVTQTPRYLIKTRGQQVTLSCSPISGHRSVSWYQQTPGQGLQFLFEYFSETQRNKGNFPGRFSGRQFSNSRSEMNVSTLELGDSALYLCASSRMGQVNNEQFFGPGTRLTVL.

This clonotype has a handful of counts. This sequence joins TRBV4-1 and TRBJ2-7; 11 positions match TRBD2. This CDR3 region has 16 residues. The germline V gene has CDR1 MGHRA and CDR2 YSYEKL. Germline trimming cut 4 bases from V and 2 bases from J; bases unmatched to any gene: 7. CDR3: CASSPATSGATYEQYF. CDR3 in DNA: TGCGCCAGCAGCCCAGCGACTAGCGGGGCCACCTACGAGCAGTACTTC.

The rearrangement uses TRBV7-2 and TRBJ1-4; D unclear. The CDR3 is 13 residues long. Deletions cut 5 bases from V and 0 bases from J, with 4 bases between. CDR1 and CDR2 (germline): SGHTA, FQGNSA. DNA of the CDR3: TGTGCCAGCAGCAGTACAACTAATGAAAAACTGTTTTTT. Translation: CASSSTTNEKLFF.

About this clonotype itself: A much larger clonotype is one base distant, so this may be a read error. The rearrangement joins TRBV5-6 to TRBJ2-2; 10 nucleotides agree with TRBD1. Looked up from germline, CDR1 is SGHDT and CDR2 is YYEEEE. This CDR3 is built from 15 residues. Trimming cost V 4 bases and J 4 bases; bases outside gene matches: 4. As DNA, the CDR3 is TGTGCCAGCAGCGCTGACAGGGGGCGCACCGGGGAGCTGTTTTTT. Its translation is CASSADRGRTGELFF.

V usage is TRBV4-2 and J usage is TRBJ1-2; 7 nucleotides line up with TRBD1. J was trimmed by 2 bases and V by 4 bases; bases with no gene match: 7. CDR3 length equals 15 residues. The V gene's germline CDR1 is LGHNA and CDR2 YNFKEQ. The DNA for the CDR3 is TGTGCCAGCAGCCTAGAGAGACAGGGAAACTATGGCTACACCTTC. Translation: CASSLERQGNYGYTF.

This clonotype has ten or more counts. CDR3 residues: CSVYDDTDTQYF. The CDR3 DNA reads as TGCAGCGTTTACGACGACACAGATACGCAGTATTTT. The rearrangement links TRBV29-1 to TRBJ2-3; D call uncertain. The germline CDR1 and CDR2 sequences are SQVTM and ANQGSEA. The V gene lost 5 bases and the J gene lost 2 bases, with 8 bases spanning the gap. This CDR3 contains 12 residues.

The rearrangement links TRBV7-6 to TRBJ1-1, with a possible D match to TRBD1 (5 bases). The CDR3 has 17 residues. From germline, CDR1 is SGHVS and CDR2 FNYEAQ. Between the trimmed V and J ends, which lost 6 bases and 1 base, there was a span of 21 bases. CDR3 DNA: TGTGCCAGCAGTCCCCAGCTGTTGGGGCACTCGAACACTGAAGCTTTCTTT. It is translated as CASSPQLLGHSNTEAFF.

This clonotype was counted only a few times. V usage is TRBV20-1 and J usage is TRBJ2-3; 10 nucleotides align to TRBD2. CDR1 DFQATT and CDR2 SNEGSKA come from the germline V gene (reference sequence). The ends lost 5 bases at V and 6 bases at J; junction bases unmatched: 11. The CDR3 is 15 residues long. CDR3 DNA: TGCAGTGCTGCCTTAGGTCTAGCGGGGGTGGATACGCAGTATTTT. This encodes CSAALGLAGVDTQYF.

The rearrangement links TRBV25-1 to TRBJ2-5; 8 bases align to TRBD1. V shed 2 bases and J 2 bases; nucleotides not matched to a gene: 4. The CDR3 extends over 15 amino acids. Germline V lookup: CDR1 MGHDK, CDR2 SYGVNS. This CDR3 is CASSEDGDRQETQYF. The CDR3 DNA sequence: TGTGCCAGCAGTGAAGACGGGGACAGGCAAGAGACCCAGTACTTC.

The chain is built from TRBV20-1 and TRBJ2-3; D is undetermined. V was cut by 3 bases and J by 1 base, with 11 bases left in between. This CDR3 is built from 14 residues. Germline CDR1 is DFQATT and CDR2 is SNEGSKA (reference sequence). CDR3 sequence reads: CSARANPGTDTQYF. The CDR3 nucleotides are TGCAGTGCTAGGGCTAACCCCGGCACAGATACGCAGTATTTT.

The table lists this clonotype with a few counts. V usage is TRBV27 and J usage is TRBJ2-7; 7 bases fit TRBD2. Germline V lookup: CDR1 MNHEY, CDR2 SMNVEV (reference sequence). The CDR3 consists of 14 residues. Unmatched junction bases numbered 7, after V lost 6 bases and J lost 2 bases. The CDR3 protein is CASSWGGGAYEQYF. The CDR3 bases are TGTGCCAGCAGCTGGGGGGGGGGTGCCTACGAGCAGTACTTC.

This chain joins TRBV10-3 and TRBJ1-5; D call uncertain. The CDR3 spans 12 residues. Trimming stripped 5 bases from V and 4 bases from J, with 6 bases between. Germline-derived CDR1 and CDR2 are ENHRY and SYGVKD. CDR3 loop: CAISPGNQPQHF. The CDR3 nucleotides read TGTGCCATCAGTCCTGGGAATCAGCCCCAGCATTTT.

As regards this clonotype: The germline gene is not matched at one end of the junction; a read error may be the cause. The chain carries TRBV12-3 or TRBV12-4 and TRBJ2-5; 10 nucleotides agree with TRBD2. The assigned J gene may be wrong: the sequence end matches TRBJ2-7 better. This CDR3 has 15 amino acids. CDR3 residues: CAGSFYSGGTYEQYF. CDR3 DNA sequence: TGTGCCGGCAGTTTTTATAGCGGGGGGACCTACGAGCAGTACTTC.

Of note for this clonotype: Germline is not matched at one junction end, which may reflect a read error. This CDR3 reads CATSETSGGDYEQYF. In DNA form, the CDR3 reads TGTGCCACCAGTGAGACTAGCGGGGGGGACTACGAGCAGTACTTC. The V call is TRBV10-3, the J call TRBJ2-7; 14 bases are shared with TRBD2. Germline lookup yields CDR1 ENHRY and CDR2 SYGVKD. The CDR3 extends over 15 amino acids.

The rearrangement links TRBV5-6 to TRBJ2-2, with 12 bases aligning to TRBD2. Germline CDR1 SGHDT, CDR2 YYEEEE. V lost 6 bases and J lost 5; bases outside the gene matches: 5. The CDR3 contains 15 residues. This CDR3 is CASTLAGGRTGELFF. The CDR3 nucleotides read TGTGCCAGCACCCTAGCGGGGGGGAGAACCGGGGAGCTGTTTTTT.

The J gene is TRBJ2-1, the V gene TRBV20-1; D is unresolved. Germline V gene lookup returns CDR1 DFQATT and CDR2 SNEGSKA (reference sequence). The CDR3 is made up of 14 amino acids. V gave up 3 bases and J gave up 3 bases, with 12 bases separating them. In DNA, the CDR3 is TGCAGTGCTAGGCCCCGAATGCTCTACAATGAGCAGTTCTTC. Translated: CSARPRMLYNEQFF.

This clonotype was observed a handful of times. The CDR3 loop reads CASSLVQGRVTEAFF. In DNA form, the CDR3 reads TGCGCCAGCAGCTTGGTACAGGGGAGAGTCACTGAAGCTTTCTTT. The chain employs TRBV5-1 and TRBJ1-1; 7 bases fit TRBD1. CDR1 and CDR2 from the germline V gene are SGHRS and YFSETQ. The CDR3 sequence is 15 residues long. Losses at the gene ends were 0 bases for V and 4 bases for J; bases not matched to a gene: 6.

The CDR3 region is CSARGARTIYEQYF. CDR3 nucleotides: TGCAGTGCTAGAGGGGCCAGAACCATCTACGAGCAGTACTTC. The V gene is TRBV20-1, the J gene TRBJ2-7; D is uncertain. The CDR3 has 14 residues. Trimming stripped 1 base from V and 3 bases from J, with 13 bases between. From germline, CDR1 is DFQATT and CDR2 SNEGSKA (reference sequence).

As concerns this clonotype: A much more abundant neighbour one base away suggests this may be a read error. This rearrangement joins TRBV10-3 to TRBJ1-1; D possibly corresponds to TRBD1 (5 bases). CDR3 length: 15 amino acids. Germline assignment: CDR1 ENHRY and CDR2 SYGVKD. CDR3 sequence reads: CAVSETGQRNTEAFF. The CDR3 DNA is TGTGCCGTCAGTGAGACGGGGCAAAGGAACACTGAAGCTTTCTTT.

J is TRBJ2-1 and V is TRBV7-2; 7 bases map to TRBD1. The CDR3 totals 15 residues. Germline CDR1 reads SGHTA; CDR2 reads FQGNSA. Trimming cost V 1 base and J 4 bases; bases outside gene matches: 4. The CDR3 protein is CASSLVGTDYNEQFF. CDR3 coding DNA: TGTGCCAGCAGCTTAGTGGGGACAGATTACAATGAGCAGTTCTTC.

V is TRBV10-3 and J is TRBJ2-7; D is uncertain. The V and J ends lost 0 bases and 0 bases respectively, with 9 bases between them. Germline V gene lookup returns CDR1 ENHRY and CDR2 SYGVKD. The CDR3 runs to 15 residues. The CDR3 sequence is CAISESVWGSYEQYF. In DNA, the CDR3 is TGTGCCATCAGTGAGTCGGTTTGGGGCTCCTACGAGCAGTACTTC.

The rearrangement links TRBV12-3 or TRBV12-4 to TRBJ2-1; D gene uncertain. This CDR3 has 14 amino acids. Trimming took 4 bases from V and 6 from J, leaving 13 bases between them. CDR3 nucleotides: TGTGCCAGCAGTTCTAGTTTGCGCAGCAATGAGCAGTTCTTC. This translates into CASSSSLRSNEQFF.

In its sample, this clonotype was seen a few times. The chain is built from TRBV27 and TRBJ1-6; D may be TRBD1 (6 bases). With 3 bases removed from V and 6 bases from J, the gap between germline ends came to 15 bases. This CDR3 contains 16 residues. Germline assignment: CDR1 MNHEY and CDR2 SMNVEV (reference sequence). The CDR3 sequence: CASSFVSGTTNSPLHF. CDR3 DNA sequence: TGTGCCAGCAGTTTCGTATCCGGGACAACTAATTCACCCCTCCACTTT.